The clone carrying this T cell receptor beta chain was picked up a small number of times. The data are from a study of patients and donors after allogeneic stem cell transplantation. Each CDR3 protein is one row after TCRdb ran MiXCR on the RT-PCR reads. In the table there are fewer than 75,000 distinct CDR3 sequences, about 14% of which are singletons. V lost 8 bases and J lost 8; bases outside the gene matches: 5. CDR3 length: 13 residues. Germline V lookup: CDR1 PRHDT, CDR2 FYEKMQ (reference sequence). Source material: blood, either unsorted or a sorted T cell fraction (not recorded which). The source of this sequence is a human donor who was either an allogeneic HSCT recipient or a stem cell or donor lymphocyte infusion donor (not recorded which). It is not recorded whose cells these are; they may come from a transplant donor. The chain is built from TRBV13 and TRBJ2-1; TRBD1 matches at 11 bases. This chain's CDR3 is CASSGQGVYEQFF. CDR3 sequence (DNA): TGTGCCAGCTCGGGACAGGGGGTGTATGAGCAGTTCTTC.